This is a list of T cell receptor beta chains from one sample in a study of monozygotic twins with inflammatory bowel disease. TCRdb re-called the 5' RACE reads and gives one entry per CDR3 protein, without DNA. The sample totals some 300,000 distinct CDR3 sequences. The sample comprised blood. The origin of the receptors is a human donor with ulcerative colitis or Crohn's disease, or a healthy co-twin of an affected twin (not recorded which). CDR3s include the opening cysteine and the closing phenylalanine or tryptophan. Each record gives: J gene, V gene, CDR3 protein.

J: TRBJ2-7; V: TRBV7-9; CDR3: CASSLPAGAVKQYF
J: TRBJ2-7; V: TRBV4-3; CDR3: CASSQGGGLAGQEQYF
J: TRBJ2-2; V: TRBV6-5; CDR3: CASSSDGELFF
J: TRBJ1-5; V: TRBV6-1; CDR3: CASRGSGGNQPQHF
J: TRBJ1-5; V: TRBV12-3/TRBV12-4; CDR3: CASSRQANQPQHF
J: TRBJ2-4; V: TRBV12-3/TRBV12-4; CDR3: CASRGQNDKANF
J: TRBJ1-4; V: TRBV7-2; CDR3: CASSPRTAATNEKLFF
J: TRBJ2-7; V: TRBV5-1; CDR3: CASAPQGDYEQYF
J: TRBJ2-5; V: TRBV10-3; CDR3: CAISQGPETQYF
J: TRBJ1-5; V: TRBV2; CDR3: CASSQDVYSNQPQHF
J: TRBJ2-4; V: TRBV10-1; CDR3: CASSESQTPNIQYF
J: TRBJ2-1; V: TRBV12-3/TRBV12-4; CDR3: CASTGLDADNEQFF
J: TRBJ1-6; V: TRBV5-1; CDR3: CASSLDRGYNSPLHF
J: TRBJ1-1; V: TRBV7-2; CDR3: CASKLTGTVTEAFF
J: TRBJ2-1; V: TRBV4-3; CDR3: CASSQDSSVSSYNEQFF
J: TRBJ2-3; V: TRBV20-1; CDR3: CSARDLMGTVGGGTDTQYF
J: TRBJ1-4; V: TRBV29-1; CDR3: CSVQQGDGLFF
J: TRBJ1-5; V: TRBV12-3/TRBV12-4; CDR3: CAIRGGSNQPQHF
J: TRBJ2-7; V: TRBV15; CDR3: CATSTRWGGLNEQYF
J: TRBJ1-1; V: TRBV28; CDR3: CASSLDGYETEAFF
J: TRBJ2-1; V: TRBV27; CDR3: CASTGALSSYNEQFF
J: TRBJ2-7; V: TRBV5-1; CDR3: CASSLAGPGPGEQYF
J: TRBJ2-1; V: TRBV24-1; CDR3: CATSVGGRMVDNEQFF
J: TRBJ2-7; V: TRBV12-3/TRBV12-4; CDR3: CASSRSGGVYEQYF
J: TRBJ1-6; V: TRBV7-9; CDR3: CASSLAAGRNSPLHF
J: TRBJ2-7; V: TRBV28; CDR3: CASDGSRVRGNSYEQYF
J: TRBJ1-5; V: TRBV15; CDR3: CATSRVTGSNQHF
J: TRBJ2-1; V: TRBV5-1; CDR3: CASSLQPQADNEQFF
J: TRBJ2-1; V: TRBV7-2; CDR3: CASSLGGWGTNEQFF
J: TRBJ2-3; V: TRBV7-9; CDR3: CASSLVRPTQYF
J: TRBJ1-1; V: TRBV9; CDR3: CASSVDRGGLTKAFF
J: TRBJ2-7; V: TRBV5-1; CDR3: CASSSLERGVSEQYF
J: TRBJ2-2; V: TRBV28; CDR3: CASSRGPTNTGELFF
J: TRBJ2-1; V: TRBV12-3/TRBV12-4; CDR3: CASIDTSAEQFF
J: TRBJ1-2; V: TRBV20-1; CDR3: CSARVGTGDPF
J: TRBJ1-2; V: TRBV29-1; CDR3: CSVQSGTGGAYGYTF
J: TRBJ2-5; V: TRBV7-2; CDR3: CASSQLEKTQYF
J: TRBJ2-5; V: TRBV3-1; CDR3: CASSQDLGKETQYF
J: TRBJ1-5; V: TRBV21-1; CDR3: CASGESDEENQPQHF
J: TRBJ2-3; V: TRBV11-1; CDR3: CASSGRSTGLRRADTQYF
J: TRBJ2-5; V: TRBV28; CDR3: CASSLAGAGQETQYF
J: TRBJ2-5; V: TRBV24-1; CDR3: CATSDFGVPQETQYF
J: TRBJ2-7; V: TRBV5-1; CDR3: CASSTRQGASYEQYF
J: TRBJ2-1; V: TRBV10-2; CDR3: CASSESWMSYNEQFF
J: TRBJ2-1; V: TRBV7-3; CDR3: CASSPRGPGEQFF
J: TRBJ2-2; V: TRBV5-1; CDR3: CASSIRSGGQLGELFF
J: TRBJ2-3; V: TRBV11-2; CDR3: CASSDTGASDYTQYF
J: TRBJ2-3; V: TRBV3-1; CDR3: CASSQASWDTQYF
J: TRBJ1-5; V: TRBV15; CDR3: CATSRGTPGLRRSQHF
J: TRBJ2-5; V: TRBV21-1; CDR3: CASSNGPQRETQYF
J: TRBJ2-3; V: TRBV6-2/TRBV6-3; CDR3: CASSYSGLWTDTQYF